A selection of T cell receptor beta chains follows, all from one sample in a study of type 1 regulatory T cells. One entry per CDR3 protein results from TCRdb running MiXCR on the reads. This table holds more than 60,000 distinct CDR3 sequences, just under 50% found once. No antigen is known for these receptors. Sequencing input: cultured non-Tr1 T cells, either the whole culture or a sorted T cell fraction (not recorded which). The receptors stem from a human donor in good health. CDR3s include the opening cysteine and the closing phenylalanine or tryptophan. The D gene is left open where the match is weak. Size values are once, few and many counts, or a class for expanded clones, and some rows have none.

>TRBV3-1|NA|TRBJ2-5|NA
TGTGCCAGCAGCCAAGTTGGTCCTTTCCAAGAGACCCAGTACTTC
CASSQVGPFQETQYF
>TRBV6-6|few|TRBJ1-1|TRBD1
TGTGCCGTCAGTTCGGGACAGGGGAGGGGGAACACTGAAGCTTTCTTT
CAVSSGQGRGNTEAFF
>TRBV9|NA|TRBJ1-5|NA
TGTGCCAGCAGTCCAGGGCCTATCGGCAATCAGCCCCAGCATTTT
CASSPGPIGNQPQHF
>TRBV28|NA|TRBJ2-7|NA
TGTGCCAGCAGTTCAGGGGTCTACGAGCAGTACTTC
CASSSGVYEQYF
>TRBV9|NA|TRBJ2-1|NA
TGTGCCAGCAGCGTGGGGGTAGCGGTGTACAATGAGCAGTTCTTC
CASSVGVAVYNEQFF
>TRBV18|NA|TRBJ1-3|NA
TGTGCCAGCTCACCATTCCCAGGAGTCTCTGGAAACACCATATATTTT
CASSPFPGVSGNTIYF
>TRBV7-8|NA|TRBJ2-1|NA
TGTGCCAGCAGCTTACCCAACGACGCTAGTGAGCAGTTCTTC
CASSLPNDASEQFF
>TRBV19|NA|TRBJ1-2|TRBD1
TGTGCCAGTAGAAGCCGGGACAGGGTTTCCTATGGCTACACCTTC
CASRSRDRVSYGYTF
>TRBV30|few|TRBJ2-6|NA
TGTGCCCGCCGGAGCACTGGGGCCAACGTCCTGACTTTC
CARRSTGANVLTF
>TRBV7-2|many|TRBJ1-3|NA
TGTGCCAGCAGCCCAGTTCCCGGACAGGGAAACACCATATATTTT
CASSPVPGQGNTIYF
>TRBV10-1|NA|TRBJ1-1|TRBD1
TGCGCCAGCAGACCCTCGACAGGGTTTGAAGCTTTCTTT
CASRPSTGFEAFF
>TRBV3-1|few|TRBJ1-6|TRBD1
TGTGCCAGCAGCCCAAGACAGGGTGTTGGATCACCCCTCCACTTT
CASSPRQGVGSPLHF
>TRBV7-9|NA|TRBJ1-1|NA
TGTGCCAGCAGCCGCGAGGTCTCCCCGGCTTTCTTT
CASSREVSPAFF
>TRBV7-2|NA|TRBJ2-5|TRBD2
TGTGCCAGCAGCTTAGGCGGACTAGCGGGCGGCCTCTTTGGAGAGACCCAGTACTTC
CASSLGGLAGGLFGETQYF
>TRBV10-2|NA|TRBJ1-2|NA
TGCGCCAGCCTGGGAGTCTATGGCTACACCTTC
CASLGVYGYTF
>TRBV20-1|few|TRBJ2-3|TRBD1
TGCAGTGCTAGTCCGACAGGGACCACAGATACGCAGTATTTT
CSASPTGTTDTQYF
>TRBV5-1|few|TRBJ2-3|TRBD2
TGCGCCAGCAGCTCCGGCCGGGGGGGCACAGATACGCAGTATTTT
CASSSGRGGTDTQYF
>TRBV5-1|few|TRBJ1-4|TRBD1
TGCGCCAGCAGCCCGACAGGGGAAGGCAGGAATGAAAAACTGTTTTTT
CASSPTGEGRNEKLFF
>TRBV11-2|NA|TRBJ2-3|NA
TGTGCCAGCAGCTTAGATAGGGGGGATGCAGATACGCAGTATTTT
CASSLDRGDADTQYF
>TRBV10-3|few|TRBJ1-1|NA
TGTGCCATCAGTGAGTCCGAGGGTAACACTGAAGCTTTCTTT
CAISESEGNTEAFF
>TRBV18|few|TRBJ2-5|NA
TGTGCCAGCTCACCACCGACGAACAGGGAAGAGACCCAGTACTTC
CASSPPTNREETQYF
>TRBV24-1|NA|TRBJ1-1|NA
TGTGCCACCAGTGATTTGCAAGGGTTACAAGCTTTCTTT
CATSDLQGLQAFF
>TRBV27|NA|TRBJ2-7|NA
TGTGCCAGCAGTTTATCGGCGCTCTCCTACGAGCAGTACTTC
CASSLSALSYEQYF
>TRBV7-2|few|TRBJ2-1|TRBD2
TGTGCCAGCAGCTTTCCCACAAAGAAGCCCCCGGGACTAGCCTCCTACAATGAGCAGTTCTTC
CASSFPTKKPPGLASYNEQFF
>TRBV20-1|few|TRBJ2-7|TRBD2
TGCAGTGCTAGGCTTCAGCGGGGGGGCGTCGACGAGCAGTACTTC
CSARLQRGGVDEQYF
>TRBV24-1|NA|TRBJ2-2|NA
TGTGCCACTGGGTCCTCGACCGGGGAGCTGTTTTTT
CATGSSTGELFF
>TRBV6-2/TRBV6-3|few|TRBJ2-7|TRBD1
TGTGCCAGCAGTTACTCGGACAGGGGCTCCTACGAGCAGTACTTC
CASSYSDRGSYEQYF
>TRBV5-1|NA|TRBJ1-1|NA
TGCGCCAGCAGCGGCGGAGAAGGGGGGGGCACTGAAGCTTTCTTT
CASSGGEGGGTEAFF
>TRBV7-2|few|TRBJ1-3|NA
TGTGCCAGCAGCTTAGGCTCAGGGGACCGCTCTGGAAACACCATATATTTT
CASSLGSGDRSGNTIYF
>TRBV2|NA|TRBJ1-3|NA
TGTGCCAGCACGGCAGTTGATTCTGGAAACACCATATATTTT
CASTAVDSGNTIYF
>TRBV2|few|TRBJ1-1|NA
TGTGCCGGCAGGGTAGTTGGCACTGAAGCTTTCTTT
CAGRVVGTEAFF
>TRBV28|NA|TRBJ1-1|NA
TGTGCCAGCAGCACGCAACAGTTTGAAGCTTTCTTT
CASSTQQFEAFF
>TRBV20-1|few|TRBJ2-4|TRBD1
TGCAGTGCTAGTAAGACAGGGGCAAACATTCAGTACTTC
CSASKTGANIQYF
>TRBV20-1|few|TRBJ1-5|NA
TGCAGTGCCCAAGAGGTCGACGGGAATCAGCCCCAGCATTTT
CSAQEVDGNQPQHF
>TRBV5-1|NA|TRBJ1-3|NA
TGCGCCAGCAGCCCTCAGGGATCCCTCTCTGGAAACACCATATATTTT
CASSPQGSLSGNTIYF
>TRBV7-2|NA|TRBJ1-5|TRBD1
TGTGCCAGCAGCTTACGACAGGGGGAACAGCCCCAGCATTTT
CASSLRQGEQPQHF
>TRBV7-2|NA|TRBJ2-5|NA
TGTGCCAGTAGGCGGACTATTCAAGAGACCCAGTACTTC
CASRRTIQETQYF
>TRBV4-2|NA|TRBJ1-1|TRBD1
TGTGCCAGCAACCAAGATGGGACAGGGAGCACTGAAGCTTTCTTT
CASNQDGTGSTEAFF
>TRBV6-6|NA|TRBJ1-6|NA
TGTGCCAGCAGTAACGCGAATTCACCCCTCCACTTT
CASSNANSPLHF
>TRBV5-1|medium-sized|TRBJ1-1|NA
TGCGCCAGCACCCAAGGTGGGGACTACACTGAAGCTTTCTTT
CASTQGGDYTEAFF
>TRBV3-1|NA|TRBJ1-4|TRBD1
TGTGCCAGCAGCCAGAGACAGGGGAACGAAAAACTGTTTTTT
CASSQRQGNEKLFF